The 26 T cell receptor beta chains listed next were all sequenced from one sample in a study of metastatic and nonmetastatic thyroid tumors. TCRdb re-called clones from the PCR reads using MiXCR. Of some 23,000 clones in the sample, 9.5% to 13% are singletons; the top ten hold 25% to 35%. There were no patients who had received any treatment before thyroid surgery. The sequencing input was blood. Receptors were obtained from a female donor with papillary thyroid cancer or a benign thyroid nodule (not recorded which). Some clones in this sample may be carry-over from other donors' samples.

The table lists this clone with many counts. CDR3 in amino acids: CSARREAGAYGTDTQYF. DNA for the CDR3: TGCAGTGCTAGACGGGAAGCGGGGGCCTACGGCACAGATACGCAGTATTTT. The chain carries TRBV20-1 and TRBJ2-3; 8 bases match TRBD2. CDR3 length equals 17 residues. The V segment lost 2 bases and the J segment 1 base; nucleotides outside the gene matches: 11. CDR1 DFQATT and CDR2 SNEGSKA come from the germline V gene (reference sequence).

This sequence joins TRBV12-5 and TRBJ2-7, with D unresolved. The length of the CDR3 is 17 residues. Germline CDR1 LGHNT, CDR2 FRNRAP. With 2 bases removed from V and 4 bases from J, the gap between germline ends came to 21 bases. CDR3 coding DNA: TGTGCTAGTGGTTTGCTCCCCATCGGTGGATTGGATTACGAGCAGTACTTC. Amino acids: CASGLLPIGGLDYEQYF.

The genes are TRBV6-2 or TRBV6-3 and TRBJ2-7; no reliable D call. Looked up from germline, CDR1 is MNHEY and CDR2 is SVGEGT. The CDR3 sequence is 13 residues long. Trimming removed 7 bases from V and 3 bases from J, with 13 bases in between. CDR3 coding DNA: TGTGCCAGCATCACCGGCGAAGGCTACGAGCAGTACTTC. Translated: CASITGEGYEQYF.

This clone occurred many times. This chain uses TRBV20-1 with TRBJ2-7, with TRBD2 matching over 12 bases. This CDR3 spans 14 amino acids. Germline values: CDR1 DFQATT, CDR2 SNEGSKA (reference sequence). V shed 2 bases and J 2 bases; nucleotides not matched to a gene: 1. The chain's CDR3 is CSARRLAGAYEQYF. DNA for the CDR3: TGCAGTGCTAGACGACTAGCGGGGGCCTACGAGCAGTACTTC.

This chain uses TRBV30 with TRBJ2-2, with D hard to call. The CDR3 extends over 13 amino acids. Germline V gives CDR1 GTSNPN, CDR2 SVGIG (reference sequence). The V and J ends lost 0 bases and 7 bases respectively, with 9 bases between them. The CDR3 reads CAWSVQLGGELFF. Here the CDR3 DNA reads TGTGCCTGGAGTGTACAGTTAGGCGGGGAGCTGTTTTTT.

This clone was seen ten or more times. The chain employs TRBV20-1 and TRBJ1-1; 7 nucleotides match TRBD1. The CDR3 totals 15 residues. The V gene's germline CDR1 is DFQATT and CDR2 SNEGSKA (reference sequence). J gave up 3 bases and V 6 bases, and 13 bases lay outside the gene matches. The CDR3 coding sequence is TGCAGTGCATCCGACAGGGACCTTTGGGACACTGAAGCTTTCTTT. Protein: CSASDRDLWDTEAFF.

This clone was observed a few times. The chain joins TRBV12-3 or TRBV12-4 to TRBJ2-2; TRBD2 aligns across 14 bases. V shed 1 base, J shed 12 bases, and the junction held 7 bases outside the gene matches. The CDR3 is made up of 16 amino acids. CDR3 nucleotide sequence: TGTGCCAGCAGTTTAGGTACGGGACTAGCGGGAGCGAAGCTGTTTTTT. Translated, it gives CASSLGTGLAGAKLFF.

This clone was found many times. Other DNA variants within this sample encode the same CDR3. The rearrangement joins TRBV7-2 to TRBJ1-1; D may be TRBD1 (6 bases). Germline assignment: CDR1 SGHTA and CDR2 FQGNSA. This CDR3 is 15 amino acids long. The V end was cut by 5 bases, the J end by 4 bases, with 17 bases between. The CDR3 spells CASSPLTGRVTEAFF. In DNA, the CDR3 is TGTGCCAGCAGCCCCCTAACAGGGAGGGTCACTGAAGCTTTCTTT.

This clone has a handful of counts. CDR3 region: CASSLSCWHEQYF. The CDR3, as DNA: TGTGCCAGCAGTTTATCGTGTTGGCACGAGCAGTACTTC. The chain joins TRBV28 to TRBJ2-7; D remains ambiguous. The CDR3 is 13 amino acids. Germline V CDR1 and CDR2: MDHEN, SYDVKM. With 1 base removed from V and 5 bases from J, the gap between germline ends came to 9 bases.

The chain couples TRBV4-3 to TRBJ2-3, with D possibly matching TRBD2 (6 bases). CDR3 length: 15 amino acids. Trimming took 2 bases from V and 5 from J, leaving 14 bases between them. The germline V gene encodes CDR1 LGHNA and CDR2 YSLEER. The CDR3 spells CASSQRRGREDTQYF. The CDR3 coding sequence is TGCGCCAGCAGCCAACGGCGGGGTCGCGAAGATACGCAGTATTTT.

Many counts were recorded for this clone. The chain links TRBV12-3 or TRBV12-4 to TRBJ1-6; 9 bases map to TRBD1. The CDR3 length is 15 residues. J lost 4 bases, V lost 4 bases, and 2 bases had no gene match. CDR3 nucleotides: TGTGCCAGCAGTTCCGGGACAGGGTATAATTCACCCCTCCACTTT. Its translation: CASSSGTGYNSPLHF.

The sample holds many counts of this clone. V gene TRBV19 combines with J gene TRBJ2-5, with 9 bases identical to TRBD1. Per the germline V gene, CDR1 is LNHDA and CDR2 is SQIVND (reference sequence). This CDR3 spans 17 amino acids. Unmatched junction bases numbered 10, after V lost 5 bases and J lost 0 bases. The CDR3 sequence: CASSPWTGEGYQETQYF. For the CDR3, the DNA is TGTGCCAGTAGTCCGTGGACAGGGGAGGGGTACCAAGAGACCCAGTACTTC.

This chain joins TRBV4-3 and TRBJ2-2, with 7 bases fitting TRBD1. The V and J ends lost 1 base and 2 bases, in that order; junction bases with no gene match: 4. CDR1 is LGHNA, CDR2 YSLEER, per germline. This CDR3 has 16 amino acids. CDR3: CASSQGGGGNTGELFF. The CDR3 DNA reads TGCGCCAGCAGCCAAGGAGGGGGCGGCAACACCGGGGAGCTGTTTTTT.

The J gene is TRBJ2-7, the V gene TRBV3-1, with 8 bases identical to TRBD2. The CDR3 is made up of 17 amino acids. Trimming cost V 1 base and J 2 bases; bases outside gene matches: 10. CDR1 and CDR2 from the germline V gene are LGHDT and YNNKEL (reference sequence). The CDR3 sequence is CASSQAVPGLVPYEQYF. The CDR3 DNA reads as TGTGCCAGCAGCCAAGCCGTACCGGGACTAGTTCCCTACGAGCAGTACTTC.

There are many counts of this clone. CDR3 coding DNA: TGCAGCGTTAGGGGTAACACCGGGGAGCTGTTTTTT. Its protein product is CSVRGNTGELFF. The V and J genes are TRBV29-1 and TRBJ2-2, with a weak D call TRBD1 (5 bases). This CDR3 spans 12 amino acids. Looked up from germline, CDR1 is SQVTM and CDR2 is ANQGSEA. V was pared by 5 bases and J by 2 bases, with 6 bases between.

This clone was picked up many times. This chain links TRBV7-2 with TRBJ2-1, with 7 bases matching TRBD2. Germline-derived CDR1 and CDR2 are SGHTA and FQGNSA. CDR3 length equals 15 residues. V dropped 4 bases and J dropped 9; count of bases not matched to a gene: 12. CDR3 amino acids: CASSSSWGGPIEQFF. CDR3 in DNA: TGTGCCAGCAGCTCCTCGTGGGGAGGGCCGATTGAGCAGTTCTTC.

This clone has a count of ten or more. The chain couples TRBV7-2 to TRBJ2-5, with D perhaps given as TRBD1 or TRBD2 (6 bases each). The CDR3 is made up of 15 amino acids. The germline V and J ends were trimmed by 1 base and 4 bases, with 13 bases remaining between them. Germline V gene data show CDR1 as SGHTA and CDR2 as FQGNSA. The CDR3, as DNA: TGTGCCAGCAGCTTAGTGGGGGGCGCTGGAGAGACCCAGTACTTC. It codes for CASSLVGGAGETQYF.

At least ten counts were recorded for this clone. This chain joins TRBV28 and TRBJ2-3, with 13 bases lining up with TRBD2. The ends lost 4 bases at V and 2 bases at J; junction bases unmatched: 6. The CDR3 loop spans 17 amino acids. Germline CDR1 and CDR2: MDHEN and SYDVKM. The CDR3 coding sequence is TGTGCCAGCAGTTCACCGACTAGCGGGAGGAACACAGATACGCAGTATTTT. Translating it yields CASSSPTSGRNTDTQYF.

Many counts were recorded for this clone. The chain uses TRBV19 and TRBJ1-5; D is perhaps TRBD1 (6 bases). Germline V gene data show CDR1 as LNHDA and CDR2 as SQIVND (reference sequence). Trimming took 9 bases from V and 5 from J, leaving 14 bases between them. The length of the CDR3 is 13 residues. CDR3 sequence: CASGRQGYQPQHF. The DNA of the CDR3 is TGTGCCAGCGGCCGCCAGGGGTATCAGCCCCAGCATTTT.

This clone was picked up many times. V usage is TRBV30 and J usage is TRBJ1-5; D is possibly TRBD1 (6 bases). The CDR3 has 16 residues. V lost 2 bases and J lost 4, with 18 bases in between. Germline assignment: CDR1 GTSNPN and CDR2 SVGIG (reference sequence). CDR3 sequence: CAWSPRDTITNQPQHF. CDR3 bases: TGTGCCTGGAGTCCCCGGGACACCATTACGAATCAGCCCCAGCATTTT.

This clone was detected only a few times. In DNA, the CDR3 is TGTGCCAGCAGAACGGTCGGACTAGCGGACGCCTACGAGCAGTACTTC. Residues: CASRTVGLADAYEQYF. The chain joins TRBV6-7 to TRBJ2-7, with 10 bases matching TRBD2. TRBV6-7 is noted as an ORF with a role that remains uncertain. With V trimmed by 6 bases and J by 2 bases, 10 bases remained unmatched. There are 16 residues in the CDR3.

For this clone: This clone may be a read error of a much larger clone one base away. V is TRBV2 and J is TRBJ2-7; no definite D call. Germline CDR1 reads SNHLY; CDR2 reads FYNNEI. This CDR3 has 13 residues. The CDR3 loop reads CASSGPFSYDQYF. The CDR3 DNA is TGTGCCAGCAGTGGACCCTTTTCCTACGATCAGTACTTC.

This clone was seen only a few times. J is TRBJ1-1 and V is TRBV6-6; tentative D call: TRBD1 (6 bases). The V end was cut by 2 bases, the J end by 4 bases, with 14 bases between. This CDR3 is built from 15 residues. Germline V gives CDR1 MNHNY, CDR2 SVGAGI (reference sequence). CDR3 residues: CASSYGGQRATEAFF. CDR3 nucleotide sequence: TGTGCCAGCAGTTACGGGGGGCAGAGAGCCACTGAAGCTTTCTTT.

With respect to this clone: A much larger clone differs by one base, so this may be a read error. The V gene is TRBV29-1, the J gene TRBJ2-7, with TRBD1 matching 10 bases. The CDR3 consists of 16 residues. Trimming removed 7 bases from V and 4 bases from J; junction bases left unmatched: 16. The V gene's germline CDR1 is SQVTM and CDR2 ANQGSEA. The DNA for the CDR3 is TGCAGCGCCGAAGGGGTGGCGGGACAGGGGTCTTACGAGCAGTACTTC. It is translated as CSAEGVAGQGSYEQYF.

This clone is deemed medium-sized. This chain's CDR3 is CASSYSGDRGNSPLHF. DNA for the CDR3: TGTGCCAGCAGTTATTCGGGGGACAGGGGAAATTCACCCCTCCACTTT. This chain uses TRBV6-6 with TRBJ1-6; TRBD1 matches at 10 bases. V lost 3 bases and J lost 7; bases outside the gene matches: 6. The CDR3 contains 16 residues. Germline CDR1 and CDR2: MNHNY and SVGAGI (reference sequence).

In its sample, this clone was seen many times. V gene TRBV20-1 combines with J gene TRBJ1-5, with D perhaps matching TRBD1 (5 bases). V lost 6 bases, J lost 1 base, and 13 bases lay in between. Germline-derived CDR1 and CDR2 are DFQATT and SNEGSKA (reference sequence). CDR3 length equals 14 residues. The CDR3 sequence: CSAPDTSSNQPQHF. DNA for the CDR3: TGCAGTGCCCCGGACACTTCCAGCAATCAGCCCCAGCATTTT.